Shown below are 32 T cell receptor beta chains from a single sample sequenced in a study of CD8 T cells in ankylosing spondylitis. MiXCR was run by TCRdb on the 5' RACE reads, yielding one entry per CDR3 protein. The table has over 450,000 distinct CDR3 sequences, roughly 12% seen once. Regarding the study as a whole: Among TCR beta sequences, a motif of eight highly homologous variants appeared characteristic of ankylosing spondylitis blood.

Antigens for these TCRs are unknown. Source material: blood, either unsorted or a sorted T cell fraction (not recorded which). These receptors all come from a male donor with ankylosing spondylitis.

The chain links TRBV14 to TRBJ1-1; D ambiguous. This CDR3 is built from 13 residues. Trimming removed 5 bases at V and 0 bases at J, with 7 bases between. Germline values: CDR1 SGHDN, CDR2 FVKESK. CDR3 region: CASSEVMNTEAFF. Here the CDR3 DNA reads TGTGCCAGCAGCGAGGTCATGAACACTGAAGCTTTCTTT.

This clonotype was recorded many times. The rearrangement joins TRBV5-1 to TRBJ2-1, with D tentatively TRBD2 (6 bases). The CDR3 runs 11 residues. Trimming took off 4 bases at V and 9 bases at J, with 8 bases between the two ends. Germline lookup yields CDR1 SGHRS and CDR2 YFSETQ. CDR3 sequence reads: CASSAEGEQFF. In nucleotides, the CDR3 is TGCGCCAGCAGCGCGGAGGGTGAGCAGTTCTTC.

This clonotype was picked up many times. The chain links TRBV12-3 or TRBV12-4 to TRBJ2-7, with 8 bases fitting TRBD1. With V trimmed by 4 bases and J by 1 base, 6 bases remained unmatched. The CDR3 sequence is 15 residues long. CDR3: CASSSRDRTSYEQYF. The CDR3 bases are TGTGCCAGCAGTTCCCGGGACAGGACTTCCTACGAGCAGTACTTC.

This clonotype was seen a few times. The V and J genes are TRBV7-8 and TRBJ1-1; 7 bases line up with TRBD1. The ends lost 2 bases at V and 6 bases at J; junction bases unmatched: 6. The CDR3 has 14 residues. From germline, CDR1 is SGHVS and CDR2 FQNEAQ. The CDR3 DNA is TGTGCCAGCAGCTTAACAGGGGAAAGGGCTGAAGCTTTCTTT. It encodes CASSLTGERAEAFF.

V and J are TRBV12-3 or TRBV12-4 and TRBJ1-2, with a tentative D call TRBD1 (5 bases). The CDR3 contains 13 residues. Trimming shortened V by 4 bases and J by 8 bases, and 14 bases separated the two germline ends. CDR3 bases: TGTGCCAGCAGTTCCCTCGGGGCCCAGGGCTACACCTTC. Its translation: CASSSLGAQGYTF.

The V gene is TRBV7-2, the J gene TRBJ2-7; 7 bases align to TRBD2. Germline lookup yields CDR1 SGHTA and CDR2 FQGNSA. The CDR3 spans 15 residues. With V trimmed by 5 bases and J by 0 bases, 7 bases remained unmatched. CDR3 amino acids: CASSIRDYPSYEQYF. For the CDR3, the DNA is TGTGCCAGCAGCATCCGGGACTACCCCTCCTACGAGCAGTACTTC.

V gene TRBV19 combines with J gene TRBJ2-1, with D unresolved. The CDR3 is 12 amino acids. V was cut by 6 bases and J by 6 bases, with 9 bases left in between. CDR1 LNHDA and CDR2 SQIVND come from the germline V gene (reference sequence). The CDR3, as DNA: TGTGCCAGTAGCACCTTGGGCAATGAGCAGTTCTTC. Translation: CASSTLGNEQFF.

This clonotype has only a few counts. This sequence joins TRBV12-3 or TRBV12-4 and TRBJ2-6; D remains unclear. The CDR3 is 17 amino acids. The V gene lost 7 bases and the J gene lost 0 bases, with 16 bases spanning the gap. The CDR3 reads CASTPLASSSGANVLTF. Written as DNA, the CDR3 is TGTGCCAGCACTCCTCTGGCTTCGAGCTCTGGGGCCAACGTCCTGACTTTC.

This clonotype came up a few times. The V call is TRBV4-2, the J call TRBJ2-3, with unresolved D. CDR1 is LGHNA, CDR2 YNFKEQ, per germline. CDR3 length: 14 amino acids. Between the trimmed V and J ends, which lost 3 bases and 2 bases, there was a span of 9 bases. The CDR3 loop is CASSQTGPTDTQYF. The CDR3 bases are TGTGCCAGCAGCCAGACCGGGCCCACAGATACGCAGTATTTT.

This clonotype was detected many times. The chain has TRBV25-1 and TRBJ2-1; 12 bases map to TRBD2. Germline CDR1 reads MGHDK; CDR2 reads SYGVNS. V lost 1 base and J lost 7; bases outside the gene matches: 5. This CDR3 has 16 amino acids. The CDR3 DNA sequence: TGTGCCAGCAGTGAATGGCGGCTAGCGGGAGGGAATGAGCAGTTCTTC. This encodes CASSEWRLAGGNEQFF.

This clonotype was detected many times. The chain links TRBV5-1 to TRBJ2-3; 10 positions agree with TRBD2. The CDR3 is 17 residues long. Trimming cost V 1 base and J 6 bases; bases outside gene matches: 11. Germline V gene sequence: CDR1 SGHRS, CDR2 YFSETQ. Here the CDR3 DNA reads TGCGCCAGCAGCTTGAAGCGGGAGGGCCTTATGGTTGATACGCAGTATTTT. Its translation: CASSLKREGLMVDTQYF.

The J gene is TRBJ1-1, the V gene TRBV3-1; D remains ambiguous. Trimming stripped 10 bases from V and 11 bases from J, with 17 bases between. Germline lookup yields CDR1 LGHDT and CDR2 YNNKEL (reference sequence). The CDR3 contains 11 residues. DNA for the CDR3: TGTGCCACCCGGAGCCAGTCGGCGGCTTTCTTT. This translates into CATRSQSAAFF.

J is TRBJ2-3 and V is TRBV20-1; D not certain. Germline CDR1 is DFQATT and CDR2 is SNEGSKA (reference sequence). The V end was cut by 6 bases, the J end by 2 bases, with 12 bases between. This CDR3 is built from 13 residues. Here the CDR3 DNA reads TGCAGTGCCTCGGATACGAACACAGATACGCAGTATTTT. Translation gives CSASDTNTDTQYF.

This chain links TRBV20-1 with TRBJ2-5, with D hard to call. This CDR3 is built from 14 residues. Germline CDR1 and CDR2: DFQATT and SNEGSKA (reference sequence). V dropped 0 bases and J dropped 5 bases, with 13 bases sitting between them. This CDR3 reads CSARDGRDLETQYF. The DNA for the CDR3 is TGCAGTGCTAGAGATGGCCGCGATCTGGAGACCCAGTACTTC.

This chain joins TRBV3-1 and TRBJ2-3; 8 bases map to TRBD2. The junction had 5 bases not matched to a gene; V was cut back by 3 bases and J by 0 bases. CDR1 is LGHDT, CDR2 YNNKEL, per germline (reference sequence). The CDR3 spans 16 residues. The CDR3 protein is CASSHLSGESTDTQYF. CDR3 DNA sequence: TGTGCCAGCAGCCACCTTAGCGGGGAAAGCACAGATACGCAGTATTTT.

The chain is built from TRBV12-3 or TRBV12-4 and TRBJ1-1; D not certain. V shed 1 base and J shed 6 bases, with 12 bases lying between them. The CDR3 covers 14 residues. CDR3 loop: CASSLDPSLPEAFF. CDR3 nucleotides: TGTGCCAGCAGTTTAGATCCCTCGCTCCCTGAAGCTTTCTTT.

Ten or more counts support this clonotype. This sequence joins TRBV5-1 and TRBJ2-6; D is perhaps TRBD1 (6 bases). V was trimmed by 4 bases and J by 2 bases, leaving 13 bases between them. The CDR3 runs 16 residues. In germline, CDR1 is SGHRS, CDR2 YFSETQ. The CDR3 nucleotides read TGCGCCAGCAGCAGACGACAGGTTGCTGGGGCCAACGTCCTGACTTTC. Encoded protein: CASSRRQVAGANVLTF.

In its sample, this clonotype was seen a few times. The V and J genes are TRBV29-1 and TRBJ2-1, with 10 bases that match TRBD2. The CDR3 has 16 amino acids. The trim removed 1 base at V and 4 bases at J, leaving 7 bases unmatched. Germline values: CDR1 SQVTM, CDR2 ANQGSEA. Here the CDR3 reads CSVEGMVGLAYNEQFF. DNA for the CDR3: TGCAGCGTTGAAGGAATGGTGGGACTAGCGTACAATGAGCAGTTCTTC.

V gene TRBV10-1 combines with J gene TRBJ2-3; the D gene is possibly TRBD2 (6 bases). The ends were cut back, 0 bases at V and 5 bases at J, with 15 bases in the middle. Germline V gene lookup returns CDR1 WNHNN and CDR2 SYGVQD (reference sequence). The CDR3 sequence is 16 residues long. CDR3 bases: TGCGCCAGCAGTGAGTCACGCGGGGTCTCGGGAGATACGCAGTATTTT. As protein: CASSESRGVSGDTQYF.

The table lists this clonotype with many counts. This chain uses TRBV29-1 with TRBJ2-5, with TRBD2 matching over 9 bases. Germline lookup yields CDR1 SQVTM and CDR2 ANQGSEA. This CDR3 contains 13 residues. V lost 7 bases and J lost 4; bases outside the gene matches: 7. The CDR3 sequence is CSARSGRGETQYF. The DNA of the CDR3 is TGCAGCGCCCGTAGCGGGAGAGGAGAGACCCAGTACTTC. Full variable domain (outside the CDR3, taken from reference TRBV29-1 and TRBJ2-5): SAVISQKPSRDICQRGTSLTIQCQVDSQVTMMFWYRQQPGQSLTLIATANQGSEATYESGFVIDKFPISRPNLTFSTLTVSNMSPEDSSIYLCSARSGRGETQYFGPGTRLLVL.

V is TRBV28 and J is TRBJ2-3; D gene unclear. The CDR3 consists of 10 residues. Germline V gene data show CDR1 as MDHEN and CDR2 as SYDVKM. This CDR3 is CRSATDTQYF. The CDR3 DNA sequence: TGTAGGTCGGCCACAGATACGCAGTATTTT. The whole variable domain, filled in from reference TRBV28 and TRBJ2-3, reads DVKVTQSSRYLVKRTGEKVFLECVQDMDHENMFWYRQDPGLGLRLIYFSYDVKMKEKGDIPEGYSVSREKKERFSLILESASTNQTSMYLCRSATDTQYFGPGTRLTVL.

The CDR3 loop is CASSYLYEQYV. The DNA for the CDR3 is TGTGCCAGCAGTTACCTCTACGAGCAGTACGTC. The chain links TRBV6-6 to TRBJ2-7; no clear D gene. This CDR3 region has 11 residues. CDR1 is MNHNY, CDR2 SVGAGI, per germline (reference sequence). Deletions cut 2 bases from V and 3 bases from J, with 2 bases between.

Remarks on this clonotype: One end of the junction does not line up with germline, which may come from a read error. CDR3 protein: CATSAGQGGQKTQYF. CDR3 DNA sequence: TGTGCCACCAGTGCCGGACAGGGCGGCCAAAAGACCCAGTACTTC. The genes are TRBV24-1 and TRBJ2-5, with 8 bases matching TRBD1. This CDR3 has 15 amino acids. The germline V gene has CDR1 KGHDR and CDR2 SFDVKD.

This clonotype was recorded a few times. J is TRBJ2-7 and V is TRBV5-1; 9 bases are a match to TRBD1. The CDR3 is 15 residues long. Germline loops: CDR1 SGHRS, CDR2 YFSETQ. J lost 2 bases, V lost 2 bases, and 5 bases had no gene match. CDR3 loop: CASSLDRTGAYEQYF. The DNA of the CDR3 is TGCGCCAGCAGCTTAGATCGGACAGGGGCCTACGAGCAGTACTTC. Using reference TRBV5-1 and TRBJ2-7 for the parts outside the CDR3, the full variable domain is KAGVTQTPRYLIKTRGQQVTLSCSPISGHRSVSWYQQTPGQGLQFLFEYFSETQRNKGNFPGRFSGRQFSNSRSEMNVSTLELGDSALYLCASSLDRTGAYEQYFGPGTRLTVT.

This clonotype was detected a few times. The J gene is TRBJ1-1, the V gene TRBV20-1; D not certain. V lost 1 base and J lost 11, with 14 bases in between. The CDR3 contains 12 residues. Germline V lookup: CDR1 DFQATT, CDR2 SNEGSKA (reference sequence). The CDR3 protein is CSARGQFQRAFF. For the CDR3, the DNA is TGCAGTGCTAGAGGGCAGTTTCAAAGGGCTTTCTTT.

This chain links TRBV4-1 with TRBJ2-7, with D uncertain. V lost 4 bases and J lost 1, with 8 bases in between. This CDR3 comprises 13 residues. The V gene's germline CDR1 is MGHRA and CDR2 YSYEKL. The CDR3 here is CASSPEWSYEQYV. CDR3 sequence (DNA): TGCGCCAGCAGCCCCGAGTGGTCCTACGAGCAGTACGTC.

This clonotype was detected a few times. The chain couples TRBV6-1 to TRBJ2-7; D unresolved. This CDR3 has 14 residues. From germline, CDR1 is MNHNS and CDR2 SASEGT. Trimming took off 2 bases at V and 0 bases at J, with 8 bases between the two ends. The CDR3 protein is CASSEPRSSYEQYV. As DNA, the CDR3 is TGTGCCAGCAGTGAACCTCGTTCCTCCTACGAGCAGTACGTC.

The sample holds a few counts of this clonotype. The gene calls are TRBV5-4 and TRBJ2-3; 8 nucleotides align to TRBD2. V lost 0 bases to trimming and J lost 6 bases; unmatched junction nucleotides: 12. CDR3 size: 17 residues. Germline-derived CDR1 and CDR2 are SGHNT and YYREEE (reference sequence). CDR3 region: CASSLGGSGSTGDTQYF. The CDR3 DNA reads TGTGCCAGCAGCTTGGGTGGGAGCGGGAGCACCGGGGATACGCAGTATTTT.

This clonotype occurred a few times. The chain couples TRBV5-1 to TRBJ2-7; tentative D call: TRBD2 (5 bases). CDR1 SGHRS and CDR2 YFSETQ come from the germline V gene. CDR3 length equals 13 residues. Deletions cut 4 bases from V and 3 bases from J, with 11 bases between. In DNA, the CDR3 is TGCGCCAGCAGCCCCGGACTCGACTACGAGCAGTACGTC. Residues: CASSPGLDYEQYV.

This chain connects TRBV20-1 to TRBJ1-2; D might be TRBD1 (5 bases). Germline V gene lookup returns CDR1 DFQATT and CDR2 SNEGSKA (reference sequence). The CDR3 consists of 14 residues. Trimming pared 1 base from V and 5 bases from J, leaving 14 bases between. CDR3 loop: CSARVGTGPYGYTF. The CDR3 coding sequence is TGCAGTGCTAGAGTAGGGACGGGACCGTATGGCTACACCTTC.

This clonotype was counted only a few times. The chain carries TRBV9 and TRBJ1-2; D gene unclear. Trimming stripped 0 bases from V and 0 bases from J, with 6 bases between. Germline CDR1 SGDLS, CDR2 YYNGEE. CDR3 size: 14 residues. The CDR3 DNA follows: TGTGCCAGCAGCGTAGGTTCGGCTAACTATGGCTACACCTTC. It translates to CASSVGSANYGYTF.

The sample holds a few counts of this clonotype. The CDR3, as DNA: TGTGCCACCAGTGATCCTGCGGAGGGGGTGAACGAGCAGTACTTC. As protein: CATSDPAEGVNEQYF. The chain joins TRBV24-1 to TRBJ2-7, with D perhaps given as TRBD1 or TRBD2 (6 bases each). The V gene's germline CDR1 is KGHDR and CDR2 SFDVKD. The CDR3 spans 15 residues. V lost 3 bases and J 5 bases, leaving 16 bases between the germline ends.